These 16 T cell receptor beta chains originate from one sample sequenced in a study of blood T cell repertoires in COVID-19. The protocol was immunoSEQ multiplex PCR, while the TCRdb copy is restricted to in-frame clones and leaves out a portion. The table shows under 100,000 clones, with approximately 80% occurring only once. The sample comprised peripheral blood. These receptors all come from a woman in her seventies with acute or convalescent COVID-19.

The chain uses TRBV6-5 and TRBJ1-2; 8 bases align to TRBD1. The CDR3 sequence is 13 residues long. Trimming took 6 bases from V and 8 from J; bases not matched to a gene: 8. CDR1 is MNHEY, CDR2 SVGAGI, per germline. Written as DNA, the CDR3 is TGTGCCAGCAGGCAACAGGGGGAAGGCGGCTACACCTTC. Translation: CASRQQGEGGYTF.

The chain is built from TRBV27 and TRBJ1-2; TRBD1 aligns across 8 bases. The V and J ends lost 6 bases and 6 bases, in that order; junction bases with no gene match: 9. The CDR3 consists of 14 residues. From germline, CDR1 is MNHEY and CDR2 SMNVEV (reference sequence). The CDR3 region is CASRPLQGVDGYTF. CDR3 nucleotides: TGTGCCAGCAGGCCCCTACAGGGGGTGGATGGCTACACCTTC.

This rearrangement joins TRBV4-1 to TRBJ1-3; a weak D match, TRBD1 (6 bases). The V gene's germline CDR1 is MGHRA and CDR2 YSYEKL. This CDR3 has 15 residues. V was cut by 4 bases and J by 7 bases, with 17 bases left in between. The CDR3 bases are TGCGCCAGCAGCCGAACAAGGGGGTCCGGGAACACCATATATTTT. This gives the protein CASSRTRGSGNTIYF.

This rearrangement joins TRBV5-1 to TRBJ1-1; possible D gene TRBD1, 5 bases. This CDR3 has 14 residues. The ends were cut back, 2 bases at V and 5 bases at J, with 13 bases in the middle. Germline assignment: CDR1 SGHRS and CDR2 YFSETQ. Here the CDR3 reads CASSFATAKTEAFF. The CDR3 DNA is TGCGCCAGCAGCTTCGCGACAGCAAAAACTGAAGCTTTCTTT.

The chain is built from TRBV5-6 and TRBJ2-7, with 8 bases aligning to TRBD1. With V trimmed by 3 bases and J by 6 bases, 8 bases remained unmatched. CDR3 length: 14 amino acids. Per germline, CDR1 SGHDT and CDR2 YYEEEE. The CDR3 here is CASSSGDRTAEQYF. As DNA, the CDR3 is TGTGCCAGCAGCTCAGGGGACAGGACGGCCGAGCAGTACTTC.

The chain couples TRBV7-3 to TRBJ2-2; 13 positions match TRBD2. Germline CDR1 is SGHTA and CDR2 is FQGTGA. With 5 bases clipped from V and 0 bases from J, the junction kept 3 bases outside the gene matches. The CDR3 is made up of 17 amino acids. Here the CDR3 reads CASSLTSGGPNTGELFF. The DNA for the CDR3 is TGTGCCAGCAGCCTGACTAGCGGGGGGCCGAACACCGGGGAGCTGTTTTTT.

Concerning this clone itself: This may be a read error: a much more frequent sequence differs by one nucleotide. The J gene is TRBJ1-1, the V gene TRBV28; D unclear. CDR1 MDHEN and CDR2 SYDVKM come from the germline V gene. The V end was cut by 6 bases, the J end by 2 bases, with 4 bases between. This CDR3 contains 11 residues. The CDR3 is CASSPNTEAFF. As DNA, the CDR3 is TGTGCCAGCAGCCCAAACACTGAAGCTTTCTTT.

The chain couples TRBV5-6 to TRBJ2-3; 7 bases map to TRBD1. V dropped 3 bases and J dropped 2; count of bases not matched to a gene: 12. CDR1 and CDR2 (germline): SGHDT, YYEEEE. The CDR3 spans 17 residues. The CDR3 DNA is TGTGCCAGCAGCTCCAGACAGGGCGAATTTTTCACAGATACGCAGTATTTT. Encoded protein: CASSSRQGEFFTDTQYF.

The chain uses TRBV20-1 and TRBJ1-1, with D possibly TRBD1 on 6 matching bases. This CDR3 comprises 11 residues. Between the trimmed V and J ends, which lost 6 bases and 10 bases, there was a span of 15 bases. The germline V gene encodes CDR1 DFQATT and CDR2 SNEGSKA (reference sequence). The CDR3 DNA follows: TGCAGTGCCAAAACAGGGCATGGAGCTTTCTTT. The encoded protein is CSAKTGHGAFF.

This CDR3 is CASSLGEEGRYEQYF. The CDR3 region has the DNA TGTGCCAGCAGCTTAGGCGAGGAGGGGCGATACGAGCAGTACTTC. This chain links TRBV11-3 with TRBJ2-7; a possible D gene is TRBD2 (6 bases). CDR3 length: 15 residues. Germline-derived CDR1 and CDR2 are SGHNT and YENEEA. V lost 1 base, J lost 4 bases, and 14 bases lay in between.

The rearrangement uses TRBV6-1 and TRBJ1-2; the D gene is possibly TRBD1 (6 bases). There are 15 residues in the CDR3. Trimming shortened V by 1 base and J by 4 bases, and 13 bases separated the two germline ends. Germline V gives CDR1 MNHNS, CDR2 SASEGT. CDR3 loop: CASSEVWGGSYGYTF. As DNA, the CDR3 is TGTGCCAGCAGTGAAGTCTGGGGGGGCAGCTATGGCTACACCTTC.

CDR3 sequence reads: CASSPQTGNYGYTF. The CDR3 coding sequence is TGCGCCAGCAGCCCTCAAACAGGAAACTATGGCTACACCTTC. This chain uses TRBV5-1 with TRBJ1-2; a possible D gene is TRBD1 (5 bases). CDR3 length: 14 amino acids. Germline assignment: CDR1 SGHRS and CDR2 YFSETQ. With 4 bases removed from V and 2 bases from J, the gap between germline ends came to 12 bases.

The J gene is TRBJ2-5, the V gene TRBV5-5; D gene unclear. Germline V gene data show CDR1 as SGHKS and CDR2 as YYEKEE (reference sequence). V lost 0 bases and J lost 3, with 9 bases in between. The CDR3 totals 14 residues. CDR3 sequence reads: CASSLEFQEETQYF. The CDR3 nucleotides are TGTGCCAGCAGCTTGGAATTCCAGGAAGAGACCCAGTACTTC.

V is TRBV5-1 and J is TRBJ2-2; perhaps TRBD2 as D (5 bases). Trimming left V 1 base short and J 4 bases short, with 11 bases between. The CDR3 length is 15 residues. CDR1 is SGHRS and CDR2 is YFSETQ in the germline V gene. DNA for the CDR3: TGCGCCAGCAGCTTGACATTGGGAGTCACCGGGGAGCTGTTTTTT. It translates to CASSLTLGVTGELFF. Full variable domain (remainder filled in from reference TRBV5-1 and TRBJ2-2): KAGVTQTPRYLIKTRGQQVTLSCSPISGHRSVSWYQQTPGQGLQFLFEYFSETQRNKGNFPGRFSGRQFSNSRSEMNVSTLELGDSALYLCASSLTLGVTGELFFGEGSRLTVL.

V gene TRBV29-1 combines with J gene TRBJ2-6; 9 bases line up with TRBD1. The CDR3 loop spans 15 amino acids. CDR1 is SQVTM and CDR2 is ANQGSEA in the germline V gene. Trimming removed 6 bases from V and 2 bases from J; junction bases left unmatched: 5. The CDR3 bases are TGCAGCGTGCTTACAGGGGGCGCTGGGGCCAACGTCCTGACTTTC. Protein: CSVLTGGAGANVLTF.

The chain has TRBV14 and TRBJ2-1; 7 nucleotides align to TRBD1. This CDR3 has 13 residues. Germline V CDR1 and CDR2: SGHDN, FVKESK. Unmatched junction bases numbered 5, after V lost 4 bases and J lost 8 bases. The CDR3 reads CASSRQGYDEQFF. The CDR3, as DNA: TGTGCCAGCAGCCGACAGGGTTACGATGAGCAGTTCTTC.